These 27 T cell receptor beta chains came from one sample sequenced in a study of human thymus T cells. Thymus specimens were resections from corrective heart surgery. TCRdb's table, derived via immunoSEQ multiplex PCR, lists solely in-frame clones and lacks some. The data show about 130,000 clones, about 94% seen once. Sequenced: thymus tissue. The receptors come from a boy under three years old with a congenital heart defect but otherwise immunologically healthy.

V is TRBV27 and J is TRBJ2-5, with D perhaps TRBD1 (6 bases). The CDR3 sequence is 16 residues long. V lost 3 bases and J 2 bases, leaving 16 bases between the germline ends. Germline values: CDR1 MNHEY, CDR2 SMNVEV (reference sequence). The CDR3 nucleotides read TGTGCCAGCAGTTTTCTGGGGGCAGCAAGACAAGAGACCCAGTACTTC. Translating it yields CASSFLGAARQETQYF.

The chain employs TRBV7-3 and TRBJ1-1; 9 positions match TRBD1. The germline V gene has CDR1 SGHTA and CDR2 FQGTGA. The V segment lost 5 bases and the J segment 7 bases; nucleotides outside the gene matches: 5. The CDR3 runs to 13 residues. CDR3 loop: CASSLQGASEAFF. For the CDR3, the DNA is TGTGCCAGCAGCCTACAGGGGGCGAGTGAAGCTTTCTTT.

The gene calls are TRBV5-1 and TRBJ2-7, with a weak D call TRBD1 (5 bases). Per germline, CDR1 SGHRS and CDR2 YFSETQ. Trimming cost V 5 bases and J 0 bases, with 12 bases left between them. CDR3 length: 14 amino acids. CDR3: CASSVGPDSYEQYF. Here the CDR3 DNA reads TGCGCCAGCAGTGTGGGGCCCGACTCCTACGAGCAGTACTTC.

This sequence joins TRBV10-2 and TRBJ1-2, with TRBD1 matching over 8 bases. Trimming cost V 6 bases and J 3 bases; bases outside gene matches: 6. The germline V gene encodes CDR1 WSHSY and CDR2 SAAADI. The CDR3 sequence is 14 residues long. For the CDR3, the DNA is TGCGCCAGCAGGTACAGGGGGGAAGACTATGGCTACACCTTC. It specifies CASRYRGEDYGYTF.

The J gene is TRBJ1-2, the V gene TRBV19; TRBD1 matches at 9 bases. After removal of 3 bases from V and 8 bases from J, the junction contained 7 bases not matched to a gene. This CDR3 has 14 residues. CDR1 and CDR2 (germline): LNHDA, SQIVND (reference sequence). The CDR3 region has the DNA TGTGCCAGTAGTATTGGCACAGGGGGCAAGGGCTACACCTTC. Translation gives CASSIGTGGKGYTF.

The chain joins TRBV2 to TRBJ1-2; 7 nucleotides match TRBD1. CDR1 and CDR2 from the germline V gene are SNHLY and FYNNEI. This CDR3 contains 14 residues. The V gene end was trimmed by 9 bases and the J gene end by 7 bases; junction bases not matched to a gene: 14. The CDR3 sequence is CARDPRRQGGGYTF. DNA of the CDR3: TGTGCCAGGGACCCGCGACGACAGGGTGGTGGCTACACCTTC. The full variable domain, its missing parts supplied by reference TRBV2 and TRBJ1-2, is EPEVTQTPSHQVTQMGQEVILRCVPISNHLYFYWYRQILGQKVEFLVSFYNNEISEKSEIFDDQFSVERPDGSNFTLKIRSTKLEDSAMYFCARDPRRQGGGYTFGSGTRLTVV.

This chain uses TRBV14 with TRBJ2-7; 7 bases line up with TRBD1. Germline V CDR1 and CDR2: SGHDN, FVKESK. The CDR3 runs 16 residues. After removal of 1 base from V and 0 bases from J, the junction contained 6 bases not matched to a gene. The CDR3 is CASSQADRVPSYEQYF. The CDR3 region has the DNA TGTGCCAGCAGCCAAGCCGACAGGGTCCCCTCCTACGAGCAGTACTTC. Variable domain in full (rest from reference TRBV14 and TRBJ2-7): EAGVTQFPSHSVIEKGQTVTLRCDPISGHDNLYWYRRVMGKEIKFLLHFVKESKQDESGMPNNRFLAERTGGTYSTLKVQPAELEDSGVYFCASSQADRVPSYEQYFGPGTRLTVT.

The gene calls are TRBV5-4 and TRBJ2-3; D gene ambiguous. Germline lookup yields CDR1 SGHNT and CDR2 YYREEE (reference sequence). This CDR3 comprises 15 residues. Deletions cut 1 base from V and 2 bases from J, with 11 bases between. The CDR3 coding sequence is TGTGCCAGCAGCTTGAAATCCGGGCCCACAGATACGCAGTATTTT. Amino acids: CASSLKSGPTDTQYF.

The CDR3 DNA sequence: TGTGCCAGCAGCTCGGACAGTGAAAAACTGTTTTTT. Protein: CASSSDSEKLFF. V and J are TRBV6-5 and TRBJ1-4, with D perhaps matching TRBD1 (6 bases). CDR3 length: 12 residues. Germline values: CDR1 MNHEY, CDR2 SVGAGI. V was trimmed by 6 bases and J by 7 bases, leaving 9 bases between them.

The chain uses TRBV5-1 and TRBJ2-5, with TRBD2 matching over 14 bases. V was pared by 0 bases and J by 2 bases, with 6 bases of the junction left unmatched. Germline values: CDR1 SGHRS, CDR2 YFSETQ. CDR3 length equals 18 residues. CDR3 residues: CASSLGLAGGLGQETQYF. In nucleotides, the CDR3 is TGCGCCAGCAGCTTGGGACTAGCGGGGGGGCTGGGTCAAGAGACCCAGTACTTC.

The V call is TRBV11-2, the J call TRBJ2-7, with unresolved D. In germline, CDR1 is SGHAT, CDR2 FQNNGV. Trimming removed 2 bases at V and 3 bases at J, with 11 bases between. This CDR3 region has 14 residues. Written as DNA, the CDR3 is TGTGCCAGCAGCTTACGGTACGGGTACTACGAGCAGTACTTC. Its protein is CASSLRYGYYEQYF. Using reference TRBV11-2 and TRBJ2-7 for the parts outside the CDR3, the full variable domain is EAGVAQSPRYKIIEKRQSVAFWCNPISGHATLYWYQQILGQGPKLLIQFQNNGVVDDSQLPKDRFSAERLKGVDSTLKIQPAKLEDSAVYLCASSLRYGYYEQYFGPGTRLTVT.

The chain recombines TRBV4-1 with TRBJ2-7; D tentatively reads TRBD1 or TRBD2 (5 bases each). This CDR3 is built from 16 residues. Germline CDR1 reads MGHRA; CDR2 reads YSYEKL. V was shortened by 4 bases and J by 3 bases, with 19 bases between the two germline ends. The CDR3 sequence is CASSPPTRGGFYEQYF. The CDR3 coding sequence is TGCGCCAGCAGCCCACCTACCCGGGGCGGATTCTACGAGCAGTACTTC.

This clone was observed a few times. The V gene is TRBV30, the J gene TRBJ1-1; no clear D. Germline CDR1 GTSNPN, CDR2 SVGIG (reference sequence). The length of the CDR3 is 14 residues. Trimming shortened V by 0 bases and J by 0 bases, and 8 bases separated the two germline ends. CDR3 in amino acids: CAWSVRRMNTEAFF. CDR3 nucleotides: TGTGCCTGGAGTGTACGGCGGATGAACACTGAAGCTTTCTTT.

The rearrangement links TRBV27 to TRBJ1-4; tentative D call: TRBD1 (5 bases). CDR1 is MNHEY, CDR2 SMNVEV, per germline (reference sequence). This CDR3 is built from 14 residues. V was clipped by 8 bases and J by 8 bases, with 18 bases between them. The CDR3 reads CASSYRQGSEKLFF. In nucleotides, the CDR3 is TGTGCCAGCTCCTATAGGCAGGGCTCAGAAAAACTGTTTTTT.

The DNA of the CDR3 is TGCGCCAGCAGCCAAGTTTCTAGTTGGGATGAGCAGTTCTTC. It encodes CASSQVSSWDEQFF. The genes are TRBV4-1 and TRBJ2-1; no reliable D call. This CDR3 has 14 amino acids. Germline assignment: CDR1 MGHRA and CDR2 YSYEKL. The germline V and J ends were trimmed by 1 base and 8 bases, with 12 bases remaining between them.

This chain joins TRBV19 and TRBJ1-2; possible D gene TRBD1, 5 bases. Germline-derived CDR1 and CDR2 are LNHDA and SQIVND (reference sequence). CDR3 size: 15 residues. The V end was cut by 7 bases, the J end by 5 bases, with 20 bases between. The CDR3 region has the DNA TGTGCCAGTAAAGGATGGGCCAGGGAGAATTATGGCTACACCTTC. Translated, it gives CASKGWARENYGYTF.

The V call is TRBV18, the J call TRBJ1-4; D gene unclear. The V and J ends lost 4 bases and 5 bases respectively, with 11 bases between them. The CDR3 contains 14 residues. In germline, CDR1 is KGHSH, CDR2 LQKENI. Here the CDR3 DNA reads TGTGCCAGCTCACAGGTGGCCGAGAATGAAAAACTGTTTTTT. This sequence encodes CASSQVAENEKLFF.

The chain couples TRBV7-2 to TRBJ2-5, with TRBD2 matching over 9 bases. Germline V gene sequence: CDR1 SGHTA, CDR2 FQGNSA. V gave up 5 bases and J gave up 3 bases; unmatched junction bases: 10. The CDR3 is made up of 16 amino acids. CDR3 sequence: CASSRRGGGREETQYF. The DNA for the CDR3 is TGTGCCAGCAGCCGACGCGGGGGGGGCAGGGAAGAGACCCAGTACTTC.

The J gene is TRBJ2-1, the V gene TRBV4-1; 8 nucleotides match TRBD2. Unmatched junction bases numbered 11, after V lost 4 bases and J lost 0 bases. This CDR3 region has 18 residues. The germline CDR1 and CDR2 sequences are MGHRA and YSYEKL. The DNA of the CDR3 is TGCGCCAGCAGCCCTAGGACTAGCTTCCATAGCTCCTACAATGAGCAGTTCTTC. Its translation is CASSPRTSFHSSYNEQFF.

The CDR3 protein is CASSLGQGRAEAFF. The CDR3 bases are TGTGCCAGCAGCTTGGGACAGGGAAGAGCTGAAGCTTTCTTT. The V and J genes are TRBV7-2 and TRBJ1-1; 9 positions agree with TRBD1. V shed 3 bases and J 6 bases; nucleotides not matched to a gene: 5. Germline loops: CDR1 SGHTA, CDR2 FQGNSA. The CDR3 length is 14 residues. Together with reference TRBV7-2 and TRBJ1-1, the CDR3 gives the full variable domain: GAGVSQSPSNKVTEKGKDVELRCDPISGHTALYWYRQSLGQGLEFLIYFQGNSAPDKSGLPSDRFSAERTGGSVSTLTIQRTQQEDSAVYLCASSLGQGRAEAFFGQGTRLTVV.

The rearrangement uses TRBV7-2 and TRBJ2-3; 11 bases are a match to TRBD2. Germline loops: CDR1 SGHTA, CDR2 FQGNSA. The CDR3 length is 17 residues. The junction had 9 bases not matched to a gene; V was cut back by 2 bases and J by 5 bases. The CDR3 reads CASSLKIAGGPRDTQYF. CDR3 coding DNA: TGTGCCAGCAGCTTAAAAATAGCGGGGGGGCCAAGAGATACGCAGTATTTT.

This chain connects TRBV7-3 to TRBJ2-7, with 8 bases identical to TRBD2. Germline V lookup: CDR1 SGHTA, CDR2 FQGTGA. This CDR3 comprises 18 residues. After removal of 2 bases from V and 0 bases from J, the junction contained 12 bases not matched to a gene. The CDR3 here is CASSLAILAVFSSYEQYF. The CDR3 DNA reads as TGTGCCAGCAGCTTAGCGATACTAGCGGTTTTCAGCTCCTACGAGCAGTACTTC.

The J gene is TRBJ2-1, the V gene TRBV5-1; 11 bases are a match to TRBD2. Trimming removed 3 bases from V and 5 bases from J; junction bases left unmatched: 10. CDR1 and CDR2 from the germline V gene are SGHRS and YFSETQ. The CDR3 length is 17 residues. CDR3 protein: CASSSLPLAGGHNEQFF. In nucleotides, the CDR3 is TGCGCCAGCAGCTCTCTTCCTTTAGCGGGGGGGCACAATGAGCAGTTCTTC.

In this sample, this clone turned up once. This chain links TRBV7-3 with TRBJ2-3; 7 bases align to TRBD1. Germline V gene sequence: CDR1 SGHTA, CDR2 FQGTGA. This CDR3 has 15 amino acids. J lost 4 bases, V lost 2 bases, and 6 bases had no gene match. The CDR3 loop is CASSLRQGTPDTQYF. CDR3 nucleotide sequence: TGTGCCAGCAGCTTACGACAGGGTACCCCAGATACGCAGTATTTT.

This chain connects TRBV19 to TRBJ1-3, with 7 positions matching TRBD1. The CDR3 length is 13 residues. The V gene's germline CDR1 is LNHDA and CDR2 SQIVND (reference sequence). The ends lost 7 bases at V and 4 bases at J; junction bases unmatched: 4. The CDR3 spells CASTPTGGNTIYF. Here the CDR3 DNA reads TGTGCCAGTACCCCGACAGGGGGAAACACCATATATTTT. Full variable domain (remainder filled in from reference TRBV19 and TRBJ1-3): DGGITQSPKYLFRKEGQNVTLSCEQNLNHDAMYWYRQDPGQGLRLIYYSQIVNDFQKGDIAEGYSVSREKKESFPLTVTSAQKNPTAFYLCASTPTGGNTIYFGEGSWLTVV.

This clone was picked up one time. The chain combines TRBV2 with TRBJ2-5; TRBD1 might be the D (6 bases). Trimming stripped 2 bases from V and 2 bases from J, with 9 bases between. This CDR3 contains 14 residues. Germline V CDR1 and CDR2: SNHLY, FYNNEI. CDR3 amino acids: CASSERDMQETQYF. CDR3 sequence (DNA): TGTGCCAGCAGTGAAAGGGACATGCAAGAGACCCAGTACTTC.

The chain is built from TRBV19 and TRBJ1-5; 9 bases are a match to TRBD1. The CDR3 is 14 residues long. Germline lookup yields CDR1 LNHDA and CDR2 SQIVND (reference sequence). V lost 9 bases, J lost 1 base, and 4 bases stayed unmatched. The DNA for the CDR3 is TGTGCCAGCGACAGGGGGTCGAGCAATCAGCCCCAGCATTTT. Amino acid sequence: CASDRGSSNQPQHF.